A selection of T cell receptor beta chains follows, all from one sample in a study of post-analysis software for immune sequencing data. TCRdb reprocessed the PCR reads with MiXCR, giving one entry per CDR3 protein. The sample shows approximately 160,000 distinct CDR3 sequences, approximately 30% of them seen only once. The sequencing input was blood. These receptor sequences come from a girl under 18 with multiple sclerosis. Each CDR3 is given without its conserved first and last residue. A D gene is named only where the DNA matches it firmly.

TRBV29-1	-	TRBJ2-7	SVAPPEGHESYEQY
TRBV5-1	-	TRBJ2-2	ASTPGGELF
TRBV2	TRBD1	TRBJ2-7	ASPKLESGTGSSYEQY
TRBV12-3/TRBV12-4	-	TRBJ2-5	ASRSPGGPGETQY
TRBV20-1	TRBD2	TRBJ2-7	SAPEMTSVSCEQY
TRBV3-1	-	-	ASSQGLPSSQETQF
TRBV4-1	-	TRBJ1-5	ASSQAGAQPQH
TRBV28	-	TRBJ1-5	ASSPMRTVGNQPQH
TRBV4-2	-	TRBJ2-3	ASSQGGTRGTDTQY
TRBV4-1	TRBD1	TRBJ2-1	ASSQPRTGSEQF
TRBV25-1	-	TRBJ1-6	ASSEQGTPLH
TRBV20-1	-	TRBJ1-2	SAPGQLGGYGYT
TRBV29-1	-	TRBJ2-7	SVLRESSYEQY
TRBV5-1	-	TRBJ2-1	ASSLAGGSFYNEQF
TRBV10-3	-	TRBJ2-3	AASDGYTDTQY
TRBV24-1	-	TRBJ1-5	ATSAGGQPQH
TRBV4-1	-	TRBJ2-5	ASSQILRQEKTQY
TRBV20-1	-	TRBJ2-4	SARDWDNKNIQY
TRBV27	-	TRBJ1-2	AAGDHANYGYT
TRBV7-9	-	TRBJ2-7	ASSFAKGGKLTGLTYEQY
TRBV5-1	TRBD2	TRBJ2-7	ASSPVAGGPLSYEQY
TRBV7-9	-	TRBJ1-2	ASSAPPKDYDYT
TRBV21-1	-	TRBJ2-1	ASSKEGRGRVEGEQF
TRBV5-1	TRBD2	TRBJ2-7	ASSTGLAGVGSYEQY
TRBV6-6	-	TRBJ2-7	ASSWTASSYEQY
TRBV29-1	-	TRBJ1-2	SAARAGAANYGYT
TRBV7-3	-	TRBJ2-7	ASSLGSGVGTYEQY
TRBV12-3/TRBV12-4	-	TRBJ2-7	ASSFSGQTYEQY
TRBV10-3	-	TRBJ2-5	AIKGDQETQY
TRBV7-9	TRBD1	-	ASSLDRTGRNEQY
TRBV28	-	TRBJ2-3	AGSLGGFTDTQY
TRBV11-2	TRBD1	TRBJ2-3	ASSLRDRVTDTQY
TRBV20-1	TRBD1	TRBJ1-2	SASRGGTDYGYT
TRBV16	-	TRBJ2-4	ASSQSQDGNIQY
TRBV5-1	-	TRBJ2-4	ASSLGPGSKNIQY
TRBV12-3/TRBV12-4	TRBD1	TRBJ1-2	ASSPPGQGSNGYT
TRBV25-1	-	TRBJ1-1	ASRQGMGTEAF
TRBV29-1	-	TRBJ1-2	SGDTPGGYT
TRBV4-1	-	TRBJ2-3	ASSQFWGDTQY
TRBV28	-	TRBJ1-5	ASTRGGQPNQPQH
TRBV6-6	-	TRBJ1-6	ASNSYMNSPLH
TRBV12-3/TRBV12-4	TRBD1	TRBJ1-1	ASRNRGGAEAF
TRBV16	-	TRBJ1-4	ASSRRDDEKLF
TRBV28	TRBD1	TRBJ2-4	ASSRGQGINIQY
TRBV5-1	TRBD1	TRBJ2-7	ASSFGGQGYEQY
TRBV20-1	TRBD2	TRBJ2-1	SARDGTSEYNEQF
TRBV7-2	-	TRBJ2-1	ASSKQAGSYNEQF
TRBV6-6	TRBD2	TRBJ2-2	ASSYLGLGAGELF
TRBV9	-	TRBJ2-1	ASSESLADNEQF
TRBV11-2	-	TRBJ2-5	ASSWFLAVPGGETQY
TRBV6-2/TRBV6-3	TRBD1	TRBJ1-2	ASSYSSGTGTLARGYT
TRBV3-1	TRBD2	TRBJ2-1	ASSQGPLAGEGGSYNEQF
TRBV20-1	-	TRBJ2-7	SALTSSPYEQY
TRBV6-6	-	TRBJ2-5	VSSFKETQY
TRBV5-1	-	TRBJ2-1	ASSLEGRKQF